The 21 T cell receptor beta chains given below trace back to one sample, sequenced in a study of vaccination effects on CD4 cells after COVID-19. Their recognized antigens are unknown. Pools of viral peptides were used by the ViraFEST assay to expand antigen-specific CD4+ T cells ahead of sequencing. At the end of about ten days of culture, CD4+ T cells were isolated. Assay: immunoSEQ multiplex PCR; the TCRdb copy retains only in-frame clones and omits some. Of around 83,000 clones in the sample, approximately 74% were seen once. This sample comprised CD4+ T cells from PBMCs cultured with HCoV-229E spike peptides, obtained before COVID-19 vaccination. The source of these receptors is a human donor who received a COVID-19 vaccine.

This clone was seen once. CDR3 region: CASSYQQGDYGYTF. The CDR3, as DNA: TGTGCCAGCAGTTACCAACAGGGGGACTATGGCTACACCTTC. This chain uses TRBV2 with TRBJ1-2, with 8 bases that match TRBD1. Germline lookup yields CDR1 SNHLY and CDR2 FYNNEI. This CDR3 spans 14 amino acids. V was pared by 5 bases and J by 3 bases, with 5 bases of the junction left unmatched.

V gene TRBV2 combines with J gene TRBJ1-2; D may be TRBD1 (5 bases). Germline assignment: CDR1 SNHLY and CDR2 FYNNEI. Between the trimmed V and J ends, which lost 4 bases and 6 bases, there was a span of 12 bases. The CDR3 has 13 residues. CDR3 loop: CASSGDLRDGYTF. In DNA form, the CDR3 reads TGTGCCAGCAGTGGGGACCTGAGAGATGGCTACACCTTC.

The chain combines TRBV18 with TRBJ1-5, with D hard to call. CDR1 and CDR2 (germline): KGHSH, LQKENI. V lost 0 bases and J 10 bases, leaving 7 bases between the germline ends. The CDR3 is made up of 12 amino acids. CDR3 DNA sequence: TGTGCCAGCTCACCACCGAACCACCCCCAGCATTTT. This encodes CASSPPNHPQHF.

The gene calls are TRBV5-5 and TRBJ1-3; D call uncertain. CDR1 is SGHKS, CDR2 YYEKEE, per germline (reference sequence). V lost 2 bases and J 4 bases, leaving 13 bases between the germline ends. CDR3 length: 15 amino acids. CDR3: CASSFAPGLGNTIYF. As DNA, the CDR3 is TGTGCCAGCAGCTTCGCTCCCGGGCTAGGAAACACCATATATTTT. The complete variable domain, with remaining parts taken from reference TRBV5-5 and TRBJ1-3, reads DAGVTQSPTHLIKTRGQQVTLRCSPISGHKSVSWYQQVLGQGPQFIFQYYEKEERGRGNFPDRFSARQFPNYSSELNVNALLLGDSALYLCASSFAPGLGNTIYFGEGSWLTVV.

V and J are TRBV2 and TRBJ2-7; perhaps D is TRBD1 or TRBD2 (5 bases each). This CDR3 is 13 amino acids long. V dropped 4 bases and J dropped 6 bases, with 13 bases sitting between them. The V gene's germline CDR1 is SNHLY and CDR2 FYNNEI. CDR3 sequence: CASSVSGRREQYV. The CDR3 coding sequence is TGTGCCAGCAGTGTCTCGGGGCGCCGCGAGCAGTACGTC.

The chain joins TRBV27 to TRBJ2-3; the match to TRBD2 covers 11 bases. CDR3 length: 14 amino acids. The trim removed 6 bases at V and 1 base at J, leaving 0 bases unmatched. The germline V gene encodes CDR1 MNHEY and CDR2 SMNVEV (reference sequence). CDR3 in amino acids: CASRLAGGTDTQYF. Written as DNA, the CDR3 is TGTGCCAGCAGACTAGCGGGGGGCACAGATACGCAGTATTTT.

V and J are TRBV7-3 and TRBJ2-1; D gene unclear. Germline loops: CDR1 SGHTA, CDR2 FQGTGA. V gave up 4 bases and J gave up 7 bases, with 11 bases separating them. This CDR3 has 13 amino acids. The CDR3 here is CASSSSPVNEQFF. The CDR3, as DNA: TGTGCCAGCAGCTCCTCCCCCGTGAATGAGCAGTTCTTC. Drawing the rest from reference TRBV7-3 and TRBJ2-1, the complete variable domain is GAGVSQTPSNKVTEKGKYVELRCDPISGHTALYWYRQSLGQGPEFLIYFQGTGAADDSGLPNDRFFAVRPEGSVSTLKIQRTERGDSAVYLCASSSSPVNEQFFGPGTRLTVL.

The CDR3 DNA reads as TGTGCCAGCAGTGAAGCGTCCTCGGCTCTACAAGAGACCCAGTACTTC. It encodes CASSEASSALQETQYF. The chain recombines TRBV2 with TRBJ2-5, with unresolved D. From germline, CDR1 is SNHLY and CDR2 FYNNEI. The CDR3 loop spans 16 amino acids. V shed 0 bases and J shed 2 bases, with 13 bases lying between them.

This clone has a handful of counts. The chain joins TRBV5-1 to TRBJ1-1; TRBD1 matches at 7 bases. This CDR3 spans 17 amino acids. Looked up from germline, CDR1 is SGHRS and CDR2 is YFSETQ. Trimming removed 4 bases from V and 4 bases from J; junction bases left unmatched: 16. The CDR3 spells CASSAIQERGRGTEAFF. CDR3 coding DNA: TGCGCCAGCAGCGCTATTCAGGAAAGGGGGCGCGGCACTGAAGCTTTCTTT.

The rearrangement uses TRBV7-2 and TRBJ1-1; tentatively, D is TRBD1 (5 bases). V dropped 8 bases and J dropped 4 bases, with 11 bases sitting between them. This CDR3 comprises 12 residues. Looked up from germline, CDR1 is SGHTA and CDR2 is FQGNSA. CDR3 residues: CASGTRGTEAFF. In DNA, the CDR3 is TGTGCCAGCGGGACTCGGGGCACTGAAGCTTTCTTT.

V is TRBV24-1 and J is TRBJ2-1; D possibly corresponds to TRBD2 (5 bases). Trimming took off 9 bases at V and 6 bases at J, with 17 bases between the two ends. The CDR3 length is 14 residues. Germline CDR1 reads KGHDR; CDR2 reads SFDVKD. In DNA form, the CDR3 reads TGTGCCACCGGAAGCCGAACGGGATCCAATGAGCAGTTCTTC. Its translation is CATGSRTGSNEQFF.

The chain is built from TRBV5-1 and TRBJ1-1; TRBD1 matches at 7 bases. The junction had 4 bases not matched to a gene; V was cut back by 4 bases and J by 1 base. The CDR3 is made up of 14 amino acids. CDR1 and CDR2 (germline): SGHRS, YFSETQ. The CDR3 coding sequence is TGCGCCAGCAGCACTACAGGGGCGAACACTGAAGCTTTCTTT. Translation: CASSTTGANTEAFF.

The chain uses TRBV3-1 (or the pseudogene TRBV3-2) and TRBJ2-5, with 13 bases matching TRBD2. Germline V gene lookup returns CDR1 LGHDT and CDR2 YNNKEL (reference sequence). Germline trimming cut 4 bases from V and 4 bases from J; bases unmatched to any gene: 3. The CDR3 sequence is 15 residues long. CDR3 DNA sequence: TGTGCCAGCAGCCGCAGGACTAGCGGGGGAGAGACCCAGTACTTC. Translated, it gives CASSRRTSGGETQYF.

The rearrangement links TRBV5-6 to TRBJ1-3; D remains unclear. Trimming removed 2 bases at V and 0 bases at J, with 9 bases between. Per germline, CDR1 SGHDT and CDR2 YYEEEE. There are 15 residues in the CDR3. CDR3 nucleotides: TGTGCCAGCAGCTTATTCTCCCACTCTGGAAACACCATATATTTT. This codes for CASSLFSHSGNTIYF. The full variable domain, its missing parts supplied by reference TRBV5-6 and TRBJ1-3, is DAGVTQSPTHLIKTRGQQVTLRCSPKSGHDTVSWYQQALGQGPQFIFQYYEEEERQRGNFPDRFSGHQFPNYSSELNVNALLLGDSALYLCASSLFSHSGNTIYFGEGSWLTVV.

The chain combines TRBV2 with TRBJ1-5; unclear D gene. V lost 4 bases to trimming and J lost 8 bases, with 15 bases between them. CDR3 size: 14 residues. The V gene's germline CDR1 is SNHLY and CDR2 FYNNEI. Written as DNA, the CDR3 is TGTGCCAGCAGTGGGCGGGTTTTTGGGGAGCCCCAGCATTTT. This translates into CASSGRVFGEPQHF.

The rearrangement joins TRBV5-1 to TRBJ2-3, with D possibly being TRBD2 (6 bases). Deletions cut 2 bases from V and 2 bases from J, with 18 bases between. Germline V CDR1 and CDR2: SGHRS, YFSETQ. The CDR3 consists of 17 residues. As DNA, the CDR3 is TGCGCCAGCAGCTTCGGTCGCCTAGCGAGACTCACAGATACGCAGTATTTT. It specifies CASSFGRLARLTDTQYF. Full variable domain (rest looked up from reference TRBV5-1 and TRBJ2-3): KAGVTQTPRYLIKTRGQQVTLSCSPISGHRSVSWYQQTPGQGLQFLFEYFSETQRNKGNFPGRFSGRQFSNSRSEMNVSTLELGDSALYLCASSFGRLARLTDTQYFGPGTRLTVL.

The chain carries TRBV3-1 (or the pseudogene TRBV3-2) and TRBJ2-7, with unresolved D. The CDR3 is 13 amino acids. V was shortened by 1 base and J by 4 bases, with 8 bases between the two germline ends. The germline V gene encodes CDR1 LGHDT and CDR2 YNNKEL (reference sequence). For the CDR3, the DNA is TGTGCCAGCAGCCAAGGGGTCGGGTACGAGCAGTACGTC. It is translated as CASSQGVGYEQYV.

The CDR3 loop reads CATSGTGSPDTQYF. The CDR3 DNA sequence: TGTGCCACCAGTGGGACAGGGTCCCCAGATACGCAGTATTTT. The V and J genes are TRBV24-1 and TRBJ2-3, with 8 positions matching TRBD1. Germline V CDR1 and CDR2: KGHDR, SFDVKD. J gave up 4 bases and V 5 bases, and 4 bases lay outside the gene matches. There are 14 residues in the CDR3.

The J gene is TRBJ2-3, the V gene TRBV7-8, with D tentatively TRBD1 (6 bases). Germline CDR1 SGHVS, CDR2 FQNEAQ. Trimming took off 8 bases at V and 1 base at J, with 22 bases between the two ends. The length of the CDR3 is 17 residues. CDR3 in DNA: TGTGCCAGCCGTTTAGGACAGACGCGCCCCGGCACAGATACGCAGTATTTT. Its protein product is CASRLGQTRPGTDTQYF. Supplemented by reference TRBV7-8 and TRBJ2-3, the full variable domain reads GAGVSQSPRYKVAKRGQDVALRCDPISGHVSLFWYQQALGQGPEFLTYFQNEAQLDKSGLPSDRFFAERPEGSVSTLKIQRTQQEDSAVYLCASRLGQTRPGTDTQYFGPGTRLTVL.

This clone was seen more than once but under ten times. The rearrangement uses TRBV4-3 and TRBJ1-4; D ambiguous. The CDR3 covers 16 residues. V lost 1 base, J lost 6 bases, and 15 bases lay in between. Per germline, CDR1 LGHNA and CDR2 YSLEER. CDR3 sequence: CASSQVGSLLDEKLFF. The CDR3 nucleotides are TGCGCCAGCAGCCAAGTTGGGAGCTTGCTGGATGAAAAACTGTTTTTT.

This clone appeared once. V gene TRBV5-8 combines with J gene TRBJ1-4, with TRBD1 matching 8 bases. The V and J ends lost 0 bases and 14 bases, in that order; junction bases with no gene match: 12. Germline CDR1 reads SGHTS; CDR2 reads YDEGEE. The CDR3 spans 15 residues. CDR3 DNA: TGTGCCAGCAGCTTGGGATCAGTTAGGACAGGGAGGCTGTTTTTT. Its protein product is CASSLGSVRTGRLFF.